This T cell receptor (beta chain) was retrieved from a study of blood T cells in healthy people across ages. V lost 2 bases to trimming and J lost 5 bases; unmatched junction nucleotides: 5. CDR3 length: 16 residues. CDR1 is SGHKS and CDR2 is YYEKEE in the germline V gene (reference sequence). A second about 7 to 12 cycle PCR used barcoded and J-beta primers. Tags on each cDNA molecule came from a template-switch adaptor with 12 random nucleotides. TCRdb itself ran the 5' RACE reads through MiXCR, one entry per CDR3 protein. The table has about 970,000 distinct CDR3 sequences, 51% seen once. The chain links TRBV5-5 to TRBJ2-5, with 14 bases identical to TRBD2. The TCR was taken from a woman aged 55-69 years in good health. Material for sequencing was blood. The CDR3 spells CASSFGLAGGIETQYF. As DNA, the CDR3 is TGTGCCAGCAGCTTTGGACTAGCGGGAGGTATTGAGACCCAGTACTTC.